Listed below are T cell receptor beta chains from one sample, sequenced in a study of blood T cell repertoires in COVID-19. The method was immunoSEQ multiplex PCR; TCRdb's version includes in-frame clones alone and lacks a portion of them. The sample shows about 130,000 clones, about four fifths of them seen only once. What was sequenced was peripheral blood. The source of these receptors is a woman in her forties or fifties with acute or convalescent COVID-19. Both conserved end residues are part of each CDR3. Each record gives: J gene, clone size, CDR3 length, V gene, D gene, CDR3 protein, CDR3 DNA. D genes are given only for firm matches. For some rows the clone size is stated as once, few or many, or as a class when expanded; others skip it.

TRBJ1-2	.	17	TRBV7-9	TRBD1	CASSFSGQGALSYGYTF	TGTGCCAGCAGCTTCTCGGGACAGGGGGCCCTTAGCTATGGCTACACCTTC
TRBJ2-7	.	13	TRBV7-2	TRBD1	CASSLDRGREQYF	TGTGCCAGCAGCCTCGACAGGGGGCGCGAGCAGTACTTC
TRBJ1-4	.	18	TRBV19	.	CASSMLGQSLATNEKLFF	TGTGCCAGTAGTATGTTAGGACAGTCCCTTGCAACTAATGAAAAACTGTTTTTT
TRBJ2-7	once	17	TRBV4-1	TRBD1	CASSHQTDRVKAYEQYF	TGCGCCAGCAGCCACCAGACCGACAGGGTTAAGGCGTACGAGCAGTACTTC
TRBJ1-5	.	15	TRBV10-3	.	CAISDTEPSNQPQHF	TGTGCCATCAGCGATACAGAGCCTAGCAATCAGCCCCAGCATTTT
TRBJ2-3	.	17	TRBV5-1	TRBD2	CASSLLRLAGGGDTQYF	TGCGCCAGCAGCCTACTGAGACTAGCGGGGGGAGGGGATACGCAGTATTTT
TRBJ1-1	.	12	TRBV6-6	.	CASSPPDSNAFF	TGTGCCAGCAGTCCCCCGGACAGTAATGCTTTCTTT
TRBJ1-6	few	13	TRBV14	.	CASSPRQNSPLHF	TGTGCCAGCAGCCCCCGACAGAATTCACCCCTCCACTTT
TRBJ2-7	few	15	TRBV5-6	.	CASSPNGQGNYEQYF	TGTGCCAGCAGCCCAAATGGTCAGGGGAACTACGAGCAGTACTTC
TRBJ2-3	.	13	TRBV29-1	TRBD1	CSVGGQGTDTQYF	TGCAGCGTTGGAGGACAGGGAACAGATACGCAGTATTTT
TRBJ1-5	once	19	TRBV12-5	.	CARTHAGLSLLGIHQPQHF	TGTGCTAGAACCCATGCGGGACTGTCATTGTTAGGGATACATCAGCCCCAGCATTTT
TRBJ1-1	.	13	TRBV12-3/TRBV12-4	.	CASSFGSQGGAFF	TGTGCCAGCAGTTTCGGGAGTCAGGGTGGCGCTTTCTTT
TRBJ1-1	once	15	TRBV27	TRBD1	CASSPQGQQNTEAFF	TGTGCCAGCAGTCCCCAGGGACAGCAGAACACTGAAGCTTTCTTT
TRBJ2-7	few	16	TRBV4-2	.	CASSQDRGAGSYEQYF	TGTGCCAGCAGCCAAGATCGGGGAGCGGGCTCCTACGAGCAGTACTTC
TRBJ2-4	.	15	TRBV21-1	.	CASSQGAAAKNIQYF	TGTGCCAGCAGTCAGGGGGCAGCAGCCAAAAACATTCAGTACTTC
TRBJ1-2	.	17	TRBV7-2	.	CASSLVTFREGNYGYTF	TGTGCCAGCAGCTTAGTGACATTCCGAGAGGGTAACTATGGCTACACCTTC
TRBJ1-6	.	15	TRBV28	.	CASSLNSALPSPLHF	TGTGCCAGCAGTTTAAATAGTGCCCTCCCTTCACCCCTCCACTTT
TRBJ1-2	.	16	TRBV9	TRBD1	CASSVEDRGNYYGYTF	TGTGCCAGCAGCGTCGAGGACAGGGGGAACTACTATGGCTACACCTTC
TRBJ1-1	few	13	TRBV6-5	.	CASSPGRATEAFF	TGTGCCAGCAGCCCCGGGAGAGCCACTGAAGCTTTCTTT
TRBJ2-1	.	14	TRBV7-2	.	CASSFKADAPEGFF	TGTGCCAGCAGCTTCAAAGCGGATGCTCCCGAGGGGTTCTTC
TRBJ1-5	.	19	TRBV2	.	CASSVPVDRGQTSNQPQHF	TGTGCCAGCAGTGTCCCTGTCGACCGCGGCCAGACTAGCAATCAGCCCCAGCATTTT
TRBJ2-7	.	12	TRBV20-1	.	CSASRLSYEQYF	TGCAGTGCTAGTCGGTTATCCTACGAGCAGTACTTC
TRBJ1-5	.	15	TRBV5-6	.	CASSLAGSGNQPQHF	TGTGCCAGCAGCTTGGCAGGGTCGGGCAATCAGCCCCAGCATTTT
TRBJ2-7	few	12	TRBV5-1	.	CASSPSSYEQYF	TGCGCCAGCAGCCCGAGCTCCTACGAGCAGTACTTC
TRBJ2-7	.	15	TRBV6-5	TRBD1	CASKNQHGQGNEQYF	TGTGCCAGCAAGAATCAGCACGGACAGGGCAACGAGCAGTACTTC
TRBJ2-2	.	16	TRBV5-1	TRBD1	CASSTNSGTGFGELFF	TGCGCCAGCAGCACGAACTCCGGGACAGGGTTTGGGGAGCTGTTTTTT
TRBJ2-7	.	16	TRBV6-1	TRBD1	CASSERRGQGPGEQYF	TGTGCCAGCAGTGAAAGAAGGGGGCAAGGGCCTGGCGAGCAGTACTTC
TRBJ1-5	.	16	TRBV19	TRBD1	CASSRRQGPYNQPQHF	TGTGCCAGTAGTAGACGACAGGGGCCATACAATCAGCCCCAGCATTTT
TRBJ1-3	.	17	TRBV3-1/TRBV3-2	TRBD1	CASSQGSRQGGGNTIYF	TGTGCCAGCAGCCAAGGCTCCAGACAGGGCGGGGGAAACACCATATATTTT
TRBJ2-2	.	15	TRBV11-2	TRBD1	CASSIRTGNAGELFF	TGTGCCAGCAGCATAAGGACAGGGAATGCCGGGGAGCTGTTTTTT
TRBJ2-3	.	15	TRBV19	.	CASSMGRGWRDTQYF	TGTGCCAGTAGTATGGGCAGGGGCTGGAGGGATACGCAGTATTTT
TRBJ1-1	.	11	TRBV20-1	TRBD1	CSAHDRVTAFF	TGCAGTGCTCATGACAGGGTAACAGCTTTCTTT
TRBJ2-1	few	15	TRBV11-3	TRBD2	CASSGGGDLNNEQFF	TGTGCCAGCAGCGGCGGGGGGGACCTCAACAATGAGCAGTTCTTC
TRBJ2-1	.	14	TRBV15	TRBD2	CATSRVAGENEQFF	TGTGCCACCAGCAGAGTTGCGGGGGAGAATGAGCAGTTCTTC
TRBJ2-1	.	15	TRBV5-6	TRBD1	CASSPAGTGYNEQFF	TGTGCCAGCAGCCCGGCCGGGACAGGATACAATGAGCAGTTCTTC
TRBJ1-2	.	12	TRBV12-3/TRBV12-4	.	CASRGQIYGYTF	TGTGCCAGCAGGGGGCAGATCTATGGCTACACCTTC
TRBJ2-1	once	12	TRBV2	.	CASNEAGGEQFF	TGTGCCAGCAACGAGGCGGGCGGTGAGCAGTTCTTC
TRBJ2-6	.	15	TRBV18	TRBD1	CASSNDRAGANVLTF	TGTGCCAGCTCAAACGACAGGGCTGGGGCCAACGTCCTGACTTTC
TRBJ1-4	once	14	TRBV6-1	.	CASSELAGREKLFF	TGTGCCAGCAGTGAATTGGCAGGGCGAGAAAAACTGTTTTTT
TRBJ1-6	.	14	TRBV28	.	CASSFQQDNSPLHF	TGTGCCAGCAGTTTCCAACAGGATAATTCACCCCTCCACTTT
TRBJ2-7	.	15	TRBV6-6	TRBD1	CASTIRVQGATEQYF	TGTGCCAGCACTATACGTGTACAGGGGGCGACCGAGCAGTACTTC
TRBJ1-5	few	15	TRBV3-1/TRBV3-2	.	CASSQDRGAGQPQHF	TGTGCCAGCAGCCAAGACAGGGGAGCAGGTCAGCCCCAGCATTTT
TRBJ2-7	.	15	TRBV5-5	.	CASSFNSESPYEQYF	TGTGCCAGCAGCTTTAATTCGGAGAGTCCCTACGAGCAGTACTTC
TRBJ1-5	.	13	TRBV12-3/TRBV12-4	.	CASSRPPGQPQHF	TGTGCCAGCAGCCGCCCCCCGGGTCAGCCCCAGCATTTT
TRBJ2-1	.	14	TRBV10-1	.	CASSETTWANEQFF	TGCGCCAGCAGTGAGACCACTTGGGCCAATGAGCAGTTCTTC
TRBJ2-1	.	16	TRBV5-1	TRBD2	CASSPWGGDSYNEQFF	TGCGCCAGCAGCCCTTGGGGGGGGGACTCCTACAATGAGCAGTTCTTC
TRBJ2-2	.	16	TRBV6-5	.	CASSYPETDSHGELFF	TGTGCCAGCAGTTACCCGGAGACGGACAGTCACGGGGAGCTGTTTTTT
TRBJ2-1	.	13	TRBV5-6	.	CASSPPGFNEQFF	TGTGCCAGCAGCCCCCCAGGGTTTAATGAGCAGTTCTTC
TRBJ1-4	.	13	TRBV6-5	.	CASSSTTNEKLFF	TGTGCCAGCAGTTCAACAACTAATGAAAAACTGTTTTTT
TRBJ1-6	.	13	TRBV29-1	.	CSAAEVYNSPLHF	TGCAGCGCCGCGGAGGTCTATAATTCACCCCTCCACTTT
TRBJ2-3	few	17	TRBV5-5	TRBD2	CASSLRSSGALTDTQYF	TGTGCCAGCAGCTTGAGGTCTAGCGGGGCCCTCACAGATACGCAGTATTTT